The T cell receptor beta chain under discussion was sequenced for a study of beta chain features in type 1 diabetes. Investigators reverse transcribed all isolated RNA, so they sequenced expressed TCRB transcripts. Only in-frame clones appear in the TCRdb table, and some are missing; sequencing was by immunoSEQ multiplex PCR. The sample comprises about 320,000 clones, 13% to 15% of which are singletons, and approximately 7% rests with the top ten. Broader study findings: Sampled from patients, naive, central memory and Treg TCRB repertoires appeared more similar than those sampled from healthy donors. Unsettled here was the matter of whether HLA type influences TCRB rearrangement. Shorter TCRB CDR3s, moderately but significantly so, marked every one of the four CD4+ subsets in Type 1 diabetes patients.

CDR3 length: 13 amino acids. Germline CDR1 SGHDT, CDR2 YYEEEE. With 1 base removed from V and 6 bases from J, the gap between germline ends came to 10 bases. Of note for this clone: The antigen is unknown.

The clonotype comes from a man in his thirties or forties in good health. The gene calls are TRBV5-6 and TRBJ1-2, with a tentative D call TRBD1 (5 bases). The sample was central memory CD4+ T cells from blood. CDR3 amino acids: CASSLPEGDGYTF. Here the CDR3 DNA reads TGTGCCAGCAGCTTGCCCGAAGGGGATGGCTACACCTTC.